The 31 T cell receptor beta chains in this list originate from one sample, sequenced in a study of T cell responses to AZD1222 COVID-19 vaccine. Clones were sequenced by immunoSEQ multiplex PCR, and TCRdb holds only the in-frame ones, with some missing. The sample has 95,000 to 110,000 clones, around 92% seen once. The source was peripheral blood, collected on day 0 of AZD1222 vaccination. All receptors come from an adult in good health.

This chain joins TRBV19 and TRBJ2-3; D remains ambiguous. The CDR3 length is 13 residues. V was cut by 10 bases and J by 0 bases, with 11 bases left in between. Looked up from germline, CDR1 is LNHDA and CDR2 is SQIVND (reference sequence). In DNA, the CDR3 is TGTGCCACTTCTAGGGCGAGCACAGATACGCAGTATTTT. Translation: CATSRASTDTQYF.

The genes are TRBV18 and TRBJ2-7; perhaps TRBD1 as D (6 bases). CDR3 size: 14 residues. Germline V gives CDR1 KGHSH, CDR2 LQKENI. Trimming removed 0 bases at V and 6 bases at J, with 12 bases between. CDR3: CASSPPWGPLEQYF. CDR3 in DNA: TGTGCCAGCTCACCACCGTGGGGGCCTCTCGAGCAGTACTTC.

The chain recombines TRBV6-6 with TRBJ2-1; TRBD2 aligns across 8 bases. This CDR3 has 15 amino acids. The ends lost 5 bases at V and 1 base at J; junction bases unmatched: 4. Per the germline V gene, CDR1 is MNHNY and CDR2 is SVGAGI (reference sequence). CDR3 protein: CASSDSGSSYNEQFF. Written as DNA, the CDR3 is TGTGCCAGCAGTGACAGCGGGAGTTCCTACAATGAGCAGTTCTTC.

The gene calls are TRBV2 and TRBJ2-1, with D perhaps TRBD2 (6 bases). With 7 bases removed from V and 5 bases from J, the gap between germline ends came to 12 bases. The CDR3 totals 13 residues. The germline gives CDR1 SNHLY, CDR2 FYNNEI. Written as DNA, the CDR3 is TGTGCCAGCACTGGGACTGCCAACAATGAGCAGTTCTTC. It codes for CASTGTANNEQFF.

The chain combines TRBV19 with TRBJ2-7, with 7 positions matching TRBD1. Per the germline V gene, CDR1 is LNHDA and CDR2 is SQIVND (reference sequence). Trimming removed 1 base from V and 2 bases from J; junction bases left unmatched: 2. CDR3 length: 14 residues. The CDR3 nucleotides read TGTGCCAGTAGTATAGGGGGACAGACCTACGAGCAGTACTTC. Its protein is CASSIGGQTYEQYF.

The rearrangement joins TRBV2 to TRBJ1-6; D perhaps matches TRBD1 (5 bases). The germline CDR1 and CDR2 sequences are SNHLY and FYNNEI. This CDR3 comprises 13 residues. Trimming shortened V by 3 bases and J by 9 bases, and 9 bases separated the two germline ends. The CDR3 loop reads CASSDQGSSPLHF. CDR3 nucleotide sequence: TGTGCCAGCAGTGATCAGGGAAGTTCACCCCTCCACTTT. The entire variable domain, with the rest obtained from reference TRBV2 and TRBJ1-6, is as follows: EPEVTQTPSHQVTQMGQEVILRCVPISNHLYFYWYRQILGQKVEFLVSFYNNEISEKSEIFDDQFSVERPDGSNFTLKIRSTKLEDSAMYFCASSDQGSSPLHFGNGTRLTVT.

The V gene is TRBV7-8, the J gene TRBJ2-1; a possible D gene is TRBD2 (5 bases). CDR1 is SGHVS and CDR2 is FQNEAQ in the germline V gene. Trimming cost V 5 bases and J 9 bases, with 14 bases left between them. The CDR3 is 13 residues long. The CDR3 sequence: CASSHPGSGEQFF. In nucleotides, the CDR3 is TGTGCCAGCAGCCACCCGGGGTCGGGTGAGCAGTTCTTC.

This clone has more than one count but fewer than ten. The chain combines TRBV2 with TRBJ2-3, with D hard to call. V gave up 5 bases and J gave up 2 bases, with 17 bases separating them. This CDR3 comprises 16 residues. Germline CDR1 reads SNHLY; CDR2 reads FYNNEI. The CDR3 region has the DNA TGTGCCAGCAGTAAAACAAGTAACAAAGCCACAGATACGCAGTATTTT. Translating gives CASSKTSNKATDTQYF.

This clone was observed a handful of times. V usage is TRBV19 and J usage is TRBJ2-1; 9 bases align to TRBD1. This CDR3 is 15 amino acids long. Trimming cost V 10 bases and J 5 bases; bases outside gene matches: 12. The V gene's germline CDR1 is LNHDA and CDR2 SQIVND (reference sequence). The CDR3 reads CATAASGTGHNEQFF. The DNA of the CDR3 is TGTGCCACGGCCGCCTCCGGGACAGGGCACAATGAGCAGTTCTTC.

The V and J genes are TRBV7-3 and TRBJ2-2; D gene uncertain. Trimming shortened V by 5 bases and J by 1 base, and 11 bases separated the two germline ends. CDR1 is SGHTA, CDR2 FQGTGA, per germline. The CDR3 totals 15 residues. For the CDR3, the DNA is TGTGCCAGCAGCCCCCCAGGCGGGAACACCGGGGAGCTGTTTTTT. Its protein product is CASSPPGGNTGELFF.

This clone was observed a handful of times. The V call is TRBV5-6, the J call TRBJ2-3; 8 bases agree with TRBD2. Germline trimming cut 3 bases from V and 7 bases from J; bases unmatched to any gene: 13. CDR1 SGHDT and CDR2 YYEEEE come from the germline V gene. The CDR3 is 16 amino acids. The CDR3 loop is CASSWKNSGIGNTQYF. The CDR3 DNA follows: TGTGCCAGCAGCTGGAAGAATAGCGGGATTGGAAATACGCAGTATTTT.

The chain employs TRBV9 and TRBJ1-1; no reliable D call. The CDR3 consists of 14 residues. Trimming took 1 base from V and 1 from J, leaving 8 bases between them. Germline V gene data show CDR1 as SGDLS and CDR2 as YYNGEE. The CDR3, as DNA: TGTGCCAGCAGCGTATCCAGACAGAACACTGAAGCTTTCTTT. This codes for CASSVSRQNTEAFF.

The rearrangement joins TRBV27 to TRBJ2-1; TRBD2 matches at 10 bases. V gave up 2 bases and J gave up 10 bases; unmatched junction bases: 17. The CDR3 covers 18 residues. The germline CDR1 and CDR2 sequences are MNHEY and SMNVEV (reference sequence). The CDR3 region has the DNA TGTGCCAGCAGTTTAAGGCCCTGGACTAGCGGACCATTAAGGGAGCAGTTCTTC. Protein product: CASSLRPWTSGPLREQFF.

V is TRBV27 and J is TRBJ1-1; D not certain. This CDR3 spans 14 amino acids. The germline V gene has CDR1 MNHEY and CDR2 SMNVEV (reference sequence). The V end lost 0 bases, the J end lost 1 base, and 6 bases lay between the germline ends. CDR3 amino acids: CASSLSLPNTEAFF. CDR3 coding DNA: TGTGCCAGCAGTTTATCTTTGCCGAACACTGAAGCTTTCTTT.

V and J are TRBV28 and TRBJ2-2, with 8 bases fitting TRBD2. Germline loops: CDR1 MDHEN, CDR2 SYDVKM. The ends lost 0 bases at V and 3 bases at J; junction bases unmatched: 6. The CDR3 extends over 17 amino acids. The CDR3 DNA reads TGTGCCAGCAGTTTATGGGCCTCCGGGAGGGACACCGGGGAGCTGTTTTTT. Its protein product is CASSLWASGRDTGELFF.

V is TRBV24-1 and J is TRBJ2-7, with 8 bases lining up with TRBD1. After removal of 6 bases from V and 4 bases from J, the junction contained 4 bases not matched to a gene. The CDR3 is 13 residues long. Germline loops: CDR1 KGHDR, CDR2 SFDVKD. This CDR3 reads CATSPGGYYEQYF. For the CDR3, the DNA is TGTGCCACCAGTCCAGGGGGCTATTACGAGCAGTACTTC.

This clone was observed a single time. The chain uses TRBV5-1 and TRBJ1-1, with 9 bases matching TRBD1. Germline V gene data show CDR1 as SGHRS and CDR2 as YFSETQ. This CDR3 is 14 amino acids long. J lost 7 bases, V lost 0 bases, and 4 bases had no gene match. The CDR3, as DNA: TGCGCCAGCAGCTTGGATGGGACAGGGATTGAAGCTTTCTTT. Residues: CASSLDGTGIEAFF.

The DNA of the CDR3 is TGCAGCGTGGGCTATACTGGGGCCAACGTCCTGACTTTC. Encoded protein: CSVGYTGANVLTF. The chain employs TRBV29-1 and TRBJ2-6; no clear D gene. V lost 6 bases to trimming and J lost 2 bases, with 8 bases between them. The CDR3 is made up of 13 amino acids. Germline assignment: CDR1 SQVTM and CDR2 ANQGSEA.

This chain uses TRBV6-6 with TRBJ1-2; 9 positions agree with TRBD1. This CDR3 is 16 amino acids long. Trimming at V came to 2 bases and at J to 2 bases, leaving 6 bases not matched to a gene. Germline V lookup: CDR1 MNHNY, CDR2 SVGAGI (reference sequence). In DNA, the CDR3 is TGTGCCAGCAGTTACGGTGGGGGACAGGGCAACTATGGCTACACCTTC. It translates to CASSYGGGQGNYGYTF.

This clone was found a few times. The rearrangement joins TRBV10-2 to TRBJ2-7, with D perhaps matching TRBD1 (6 bases). The CDR3 consists of 15 residues. Trimming removed 7 bases at V and 7 bases at J, with 23 bases between. Germline-derived CDR1 and CDR2 are WSHSY and SAAADI. The CDR3 region has the DNA TGCGCCAGCACCCTAGGGGCTGCAGGGGCCGCGGAGCAGTACTTC. Protein: CASTLGAAGAAEQYF.

V usage is TRBV7-8 and J usage is TRBJ2-2, with TRBD1 matching over 8 bases. CDR1 and CDR2 (germline): SGHVS, FQNEAQ. The junction had 4 bases not matched to a gene; V was cut back by 4 bases and J by 0 bases. CDR3 length: 16 amino acids. The CDR3 sequence is CASSSGGRTNTGELFF. In nucleotides, the CDR3 is TGTGCCAGCAGCTCAGGGGGCCGAACGAACACCGGGGAGCTGTTTTTT. The variable domain in full, with the rest retrieved from reference TRBV7-8 and TRBJ2-2, is GAGVSQSPRYKVAKRGQDVALRCDPISGHVSLFWYQQALGQGPEFLTYFQNEAQLDKSGLPSDRFFAERPEGSVSTLKIQRTQQEDSAVYLCASSSGGRTNTGELFFGEGSRLTVL.

The V call is TRBV25-1, the J call TRBJ1-1; D gene ambiguous. CDR3 size: 13 residues. The germline V and J ends were trimmed by 2 bases and 0 bases, with 4 bases remaining between them. CDR1 and CDR2 (germline): MGHDK, SYGVNS. The CDR3 loop reads CASSELLNTEAFF. Written as DNA, the CDR3 is TGTGCCAGCAGTGAACTCCTGAACACTGAAGCTTTCTTT.

The gene calls are TRBV5-1 and TRBJ1-2, with a tentative D call TRBD1 (6 bases). V was shortened by 1 base and J by 4 bases, with 14 bases between the two germline ends. The CDR3 loop spans 15 amino acids. Germline loops: CDR1 SGHRS, CDR2 YFSETQ. CDR3 in amino acids: CASSLTGQPVYGYTF. Here the CDR3 DNA reads TGCGCCAGCAGCTTGACCGGACAGCCCGTCTATGGCTACACCTTC. The full variable domain, its missing parts supplied by reference TRBV5-1 and TRBJ1-2, is KAGVTQTPRYLIKTRGQQVTLSCSPISGHRSVSWYQQTPGQGLQFLFEYFSETQRNKGNFPGRFSGRQFSNSRSEMNVSTLELGDSALYLCASSLTGQPVYGYTFGSGTRLTVV.

The rearrangement joins TRBV19 to TRBJ2-6; D gene uncertain. Looked up from germline, CDR1 is LNHDA and CDR2 is SQIVND (reference sequence). The CDR3 length is 15 residues. Trimming left V 1 base short and J 0 bases short, with 4 bases between. CDR3 coding DNA: TGTGCCAGTAGTATAGGACTCTCTGGGGCCAACGTCCTGACTTTC. Translated: CASSIGLSGANVLTF. The entire variable domain, with the rest obtained from reference TRBV19 and TRBJ2-6, is as follows: DGGITQSPKYLFRKEGQNVTLSCEQNLNHDAMYWYRQDPGQGLRLIYYSQIVNDFQKGDIAEGYSVSREKKESFPLTVTSAQKNPTAFYLCASSIGLSGANVLTFGAGSRLTVL.

CDR3 residues: CASSQEVTSEGYEQYF. The DNA of the CDR3 is TGCGCCAGCAGCCAAGAAGTGACTAGCGAGGGCTACGAGCAGTACTTC. V gene TRBV4-1 combines with J gene TRBJ2-7; 8 nucleotides line up with TRBD2. Germline loops: CDR1 MGHRA, CDR2 YSYEKL. The ends lost 0 bases at V and 3 bases at J; junction bases unmatched: 7. The CDR3 is 16 residues long.

The J gene is TRBJ1-2, the V gene TRBV30; TRBD1 aligns across 10 bases. Germline-derived CDR1 and CDR2 are GTSNPN and SVGIG (reference sequence). There are 15 residues in the CDR3. The V segment lost 3 bases and the J segment 8 bases; nucleotides outside the gene matches: 12. CDR3 DNA sequence: TGTGCCTGGAGAGACAGGGGGCAAGGATCGCGGGGCTACACCTTC. Translation: CAWRDRGQGSRGYTF.

V gene TRBV7-8 combines with J gene TRBJ1-1; no clear D. Germline CDR1 is SGHVS and CDR2 is FQNEAQ. Trimming took 4 bases from V and 3 from J, leaving 9 bases between them. This CDR3 spans 13 amino acids. CDR3 residues: CASSSLLYTEAFF. DNA for the CDR3: TGTGCCAGCAGCTCACTCCTTTACACTGAAGCTTTCTTT.

The chain is built from TRBV7-3 and TRBJ2-7; 9 nucleotides match TRBD2. Germline CDR1 SGHTA, CDR2 FQGTGA. V lost 5 bases to trimming and J lost 9 bases; unmatched junction nucleotides: 8. This CDR3 comprises 13 residues. The CDR3: CASSPLAGTAQYF. The CDR3 nucleotides read TGTGCCAGCAGCCCTCTAGCGGGGACGGCGCAGTACTTC.

The rearrangement links TRBV5-1 to TRBJ2-7; TRBD1 aligns across 8 bases. Trimming took 0 bases from V and 4 from J; bases not matched to a gene: 6. Germline loops: CDR1 SGHRS, CDR2 YFSETQ. This CDR3 contains 15 residues. CDR3 sequence (DNA): TGCGCCAGCAGCTTGGCTGGACAGGGATTTTACGAGCAGTACTTC. Amino acid sequence: CASSLAGQGFYEQYF.

The chain is built from TRBV28 and TRBJ2-7; 7 nucleotides agree with TRBD2. The CDR3 sequence is 15 residues long. The V gene end was trimmed by 6 bases and the J gene end by 4 bases; junction bases not matched to a gene: 12. CDR1 is MDHEN, CDR2 SYDVKM, per germline. The CDR3: CASRGGPRKGYEQYF. CDR3 in DNA: TGTGCCAGCAGGGGAGGGCCCCGAAAGGGGTACGAGCAGTACTTC.

The gene calls are TRBV28 and TRBJ2-3, with 12 bases aligning to TRBD2. The junction had 5 bases not matched to a gene; V was cut back by 6 bases and J by 7 bases. CDR1 and CDR2 (germline): MDHEN, SYDVKM. The CDR3 runs to 14 residues. CDR3 sequence: CASSLAGGHYTQYF. DNA of the CDR3: TGTGCCAGCAGCCTAGCGGGAGGGCATTATACGCAGTATTTT.